This TCR beta chain was observed in a study of T cells in Graves' hyperthyroidism and ophthalmopathy. About the study: Peripheral blood was acquired at first diagnosis, ahead of any therapy whatsoever. Overall study results and limits: Prediction of ophthalmopathy progression came a median approximately 6.6 months pre-onset.

As to this clonotype: As yet, its antigen is unknown.

Amplification of TCR beta CDR3 regions was performed using RNA transcripts as template. HTBI primers were the set used in a first-round RT-PCR of the TCR CDR3. MiXCR, applied by TCRdb to the multiplex PCR reads, yields one record per CDR3 protein. The table lists roughly 500,000 distinct CDR3 sequences, about 16% of them singletons. The PBMCs were sourced from fresh peripheral blood (around 9.3 ml). The CDR3 length is 15 residues. The germline gives CDR1 KGHSH, CDR2 LQKENI. V lost 8 bases, J lost 9 bases, and 13 bases stayed unmatched. This TCR was sampled from a woman aged 30 to 39 with Graves' ophthalmopathy. Sequenced material: blood. The chain is built from TRBV18 and TRBJ2-1; 10 nucleotides agree with TRBD2. CDR3: CASRTASGSRGEQFF. CDR3 in DNA: TGTGCCAGCAGAACGGCTAGCGGGAGTCGTGGTGAGCAGTTCTTC.